The source of this T cell receptor (beta chain) is a study of blood T cell repertoires in COVID-19 (dated by TCRdb to about 2020). In the study overall: Samples covering the acute and convalescent phases of COVID-19 were provided by collaborators in the United States, Italy and Spain. The prospective study material was composed of cDNA or gDNA derived from T cells, B-cell-depleted T cells, or PBMCs. Deeply sampled blood TCRbeta repertoires from subjects exposed to, actively infected with, or recovered from COVID-19 were included in the dataset. The repertoires were made available in a free public database intended to serve as a resource for research on the immune response to SARS-CoV-2. Samples were obtained from the ongoing ImmuneRACE study (first 160 participants) and from about 1,300 subjects provided by 6 global collaborators. Sample metadata almost always included a de-identified subject ID, COVID-19 status, age in years and sex. HLA class I and class II types, where available, came from metadata supplied by the sample provider rather than from assay-based typing.

The immunoSEQ Assay, a bias-controlled multiplex PCR, was used to amplify TCRbeta CDR3 regions from genomic DNA. In the authors' own workflow: Within the assay, amplification of reference gene primers was used to estimate how many nucleated cells each sample contained. To quantify the absolute abundance of each unique TCRbeta CDR3 rearrangement, sequence reads were collapsed and filtered. For each sample, productive Simpson clonality was calculated as the square root of Simpson's diversity index across productive rearrangements. In TCRdb, the immuneACCESS table is reduced to in-frame sequences with V and J assigned. These tables do not hold every clone; where another copy was compared, an unresolved V gene accounts for under half, and the others remain unexplained. V, J and clone size are taken as reported in that table, and D and trimming were inferred from the DNA itself. The sample yields tens of thousands of clones; 88% were counted once. Together, the top ten hold about 1.2% of the sample.

Collaborating institutions collected whole blood in K2EDTA tubes following their own protocols. Collaborator samples were shipped for TCRbeta analysis as frozen whole blood, isolated PBMCs, or DNA extracted from either sample type. General conclusions and limits of the study: The quantity of clinical and demographic metadata differed by source and by participant and was supplied without curation.

Of note for this clone: Its recognized antigen is unknown. No base quality information exists; no much larger clone differs at one position.

Sequencing was performed on peripheral blood. The origin of this receptor is a woman in her sixties or seventies with acute or convalescent COVID-19.

CDR3 sequence: CSVLGTVSGANVLTF. The DNA reads TGCAGCGTTTTGGGTACAGTCTCTGGGGCCAACGTCCTGACTTTC. The V and J genes are TRBV29-1 and TRBJ2-6; the D gene identity is not certain. The germline V gene yields SQVTM for CDR1 and ANQGSEA for CDR2. The CDR3, from cysteine to phenylalanine, totals 15 residues. Of the read, only the CDR3 DNA is kept; its 45 bases are in frame from base 1. A distance of 11 bases separates the germline ends of V and J, which lose 5 bases and 0 bases respectively.